The 12 T cell receptor beta chains presented below share a single source sample, sequenced in a study of cytomegalovirus exposure and HLA in healthy donors (dated by TCRdb to about 2017). Libraries were constructed by the immunoSEQ multiplex PCR assay. A mixture of 60 forward primers for TCR Vbeta segments and 13 reverse primers for TCR Jbeta segments was used in the multiplex PCR. TCRdb provides this immuneACCESS table in a form limited to in-frame rearrangements. Some clones are lacking; in checked studies, under half of them reflect an unresolved V gene, and why the rest are absent is not known. This sample comprises 150,000 or so clones, 80% of them detected only once. The ten largest account for roughly 9.3% of the sample. Source material: PBMCs. These receptors all come from a man younger than 35 in good health and CMV-seropositive.

This clone occurred a few times. The J gene is TRBJ2-3, the V gene TRBV13; TRBD2 agrees at 8 bases. In germline, CDR1 is PRHDT, CDR2 FYEKMQ (reference sequence). V lost 5 bases and J lost 2; bases outside the gene matches: 12. The CDR3 covers 17 residues. Written as DNA, the CDR3 is TGTGCCAGCAGCCGACTTGGCGGGAGGATGTCCACAGATACGCAGTATTTT. This encodes CASSRLGGRMSTDTQYF.

V gene TRBV5-1 combines with J gene TRBJ2-7; 7 nucleotides match TRBD1. The CDR3 length is 15 residues. The V gene's germline CDR1 is SGHRS and CDR2 YFSETQ. V lost 5 bases, J lost 3 bases, and 11 bases stayed unmatched. CDR3 nucleotides: TGCGCCAGCAGGAACCGGGACAGTAGTTTCTACGAGCAGTACTTC. It translates to CASRNRDSSFYEQYF.

The chain combines TRBV28 with TRBJ2-7; tentative D call: TRBD1 (6 bases). Deletions cut 1 base from V and 0 bases from J, with 13 bases between. The CDR3 loop spans 16 amino acids. CDR1 MDHEN and CDR2 SYDVKM come from the germline V gene. CDR3 DNA: TGTGCCAGCAGTTTATCCCAAACAGGGATCTCCTACGAGCAGTACTTC. Encoded protein: CASSLSQTGISYEQYF.

The V call is TRBV6-1, the J call TRBJ2-7, with D possibly matching TRBD2 (6 bases). V lost 7 bases and J lost 2, with 15 bases in between. CDR1 MNHNS and CDR2 SASEGT come from the germline V gene. CDR3 length equals 14 residues. The CDR3 spells CASIPGGWPYEQYF. In DNA, the CDR3 is TGTGCCAGCATACCCGGAGGGTGGCCCTACGAGCAGTACTTC.

The chain recombines TRBV5-7 with TRBJ1-4, with unresolved D. TRBV5-7 is an open reading frame whose function is uncertain. The CDR3 is made up of 14 amino acids. Trimming cost V 0 bases and J 8 bases, with 11 bases left between them. In DNA, the CDR3 is TGTGCCAGCAGCTTGGGGGCCGGGAGGGAAAAACTGTTTTTT. Translation gives CASSLGAGREKLFF.

This clone has only a few counts. V and J are TRBV6-1 and TRBJ2-7; unclear D gene. Germline CDR1 and CDR2: MNHNS and SASEGT. This CDR3 has 15 residues. V was trimmed by 1 base and J by 6 bases, leaving 16 bases between them. The CDR3 DNA sequence: TGTGCCAGCAGTGAAGGGGCTCTTCTGCCGTTCGAGCAGTACTTC. Translating it yields CASSEGALLPFEQYF.

The rearrangement links TRBV7-9 to TRBJ2-7; 8 bases are shared with TRBD1. Germline trimming cut 5 bases from V and 0 bases from J; bases unmatched to any gene: 6. CDR3 length: 15 residues. The germline CDR1 and CDR2 sequences are SEHNR and FQNEAQ (reference sequence). The CDR3 loop is CASSAGQGSSYEQYF. Written as DNA, the CDR3 is TGTGCCAGCAGCGCCGGACAGGGAAGCTCCTACGAGCAGTACTTC.

CDR3 nucleotides: TGTGCCAGTAGTCAGTACAGGGGATCTGGGGCCAACGTCCTGACTTTC. Encoded protein: CASSQYRGSGANVLTF. V is TRBV19 and J is TRBJ2-6, with TRBD1 identical over 7 bases. Germline CDR1 reads LNHDA; CDR2 reads SQIVND (reference sequence). V lost 5 bases to trimming and J lost 1 base; unmatched junction nucleotides: 5. The CDR3 has 16 residues. The variable domain in full, with the rest retrieved from reference TRBV19 and TRBJ2-6, is DGGITQSPKYLFRKEGQNVTLSCEQNLNHDAMYWYRQDPGQGLRLIYYSQIVNDFQKGDIAEGYSVSREKKESFPLTVTSAQKNPTAFYLCASSQYRGSGANVLTFGAGSRLTVL.

The chain joins TRBV19 to TRBJ2-1, with 7 bases lining up with TRBD1. Germline V CDR1 and CDR2: LNHDA, SQIVND (reference sequence). CDR3 length: 14 amino acids. J was trimmed by 7 bases and V by 3 bases; bases with no gene match: 6. CDR3 residues: CASSIKGGWNEQFF. In nucleotides, the CDR3 is TGTGCCAGTAGTATTAAAGGGGGCTGGAATGAGCAGTTCTTC.

The rearrangement links TRBV7-2 to TRBJ2-3; no clear D. The CDR3 sequence is 16 residues long. CDR1 and CDR2 (germline): SGHTA, FQGNSA. Trimming shortened V by 8 bases and J by 0 bases, and 18 bases separated the two germline ends. The CDR3 protein is CASSRGGQLSTDTQYF. The DNA for the CDR3 is TGTGCCAGCTCACGAGGCGGTCAACTAAGCACAGATACGCAGTATTTT.

This chain joins TRBV19 and TRBJ1-5; 7 nucleotides align to TRBD1. CDR1 and CDR2 (germline): LNHDA, SQIVND (reference sequence). The CDR3 has 14 amino acids. The ends lost 4 bases at V and 7 bases at J; junction bases unmatched: 7. CDR3 region: CASSTRTGRQPQHF. CDR3 in DNA: TGTGCCAGTAGTACGCGGACAGGAAGACAGCCCCAGCATTTT. Full variable domain (remainder filled in from reference TRBV19 and TRBJ1-5): DGGITQSPKYLFRKEGQNVTLSCEQNLNHDAMYWYRQDPGQGLRLIYYSQIVNDFQKGDIAEGYSVSREKKESFPLTVTSAQKNPTAFYLCASSTRTGRQPQHFGDGTRLSIL.

This clone was picked up a small number of times. This chain connects TRBV5-4 to TRBJ2-7; D is ambiguous. CDR3 length: 12 amino acids. Trimming cost V 2 bases and J 7 bases, with 10 bases left between them. The germline V gene encodes CDR1 SGHNT and CDR2 YYREEE (reference sequence). The CDR3 bases are TGTGCCAGCAGCTTTGTCGAACAGGAGCAGTACTTC. The encoded protein is CASSFVEQEQYF.